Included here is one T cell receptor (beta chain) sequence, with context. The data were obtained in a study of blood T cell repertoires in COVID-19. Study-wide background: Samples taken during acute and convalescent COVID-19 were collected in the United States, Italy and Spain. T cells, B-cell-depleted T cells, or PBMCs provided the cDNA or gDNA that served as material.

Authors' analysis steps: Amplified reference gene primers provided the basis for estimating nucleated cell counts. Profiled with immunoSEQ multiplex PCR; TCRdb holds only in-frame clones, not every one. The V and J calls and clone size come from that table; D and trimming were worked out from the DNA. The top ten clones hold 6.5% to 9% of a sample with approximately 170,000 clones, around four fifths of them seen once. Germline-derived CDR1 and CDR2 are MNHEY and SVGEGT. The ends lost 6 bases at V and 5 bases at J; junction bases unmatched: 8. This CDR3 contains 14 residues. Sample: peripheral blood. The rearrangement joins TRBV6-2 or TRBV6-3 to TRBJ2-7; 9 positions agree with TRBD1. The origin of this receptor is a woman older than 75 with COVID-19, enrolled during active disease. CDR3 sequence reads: CASSRGQGTHEQYF. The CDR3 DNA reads TGTGCCAGCAGCCGGGGACAGGGTACCCACGAGCAGTACTTC.